These 27 T cell receptor beta chains originate from one sample sequenced in a study of blood T cells in healthy people across ages. Using a J-beta primer mix together with a sample-barcoded 5' primer, a second PCR was run for roughly 7 to 11 cycles. TCRdb independently ran MiXCR on the 5' RACE reads; one entry per CDR3 protein. The table includes approximately 790,000 distinct CDR3 sequences, around 62% detected once. The sample taken for sequencing was blood. These receptors all stem from a man aged 25 to 40 in good health.

This clonotype was seen only a few times. Germline is not matched at one junction end, which may reflect a read error. V and J are TRBV5-1 and TRBJ1-5; no clear D gene. Germline V gene lookup returns CDR1 SGHRS and CDR2 YFSETQ. This CDR3 comprises 15 residues. This chain's CDR3 is CASSPENYSSQPQHF. The CDR3 nucleotides read TGCGCCAGCAGCCCAGAGAATTATAGCAGTCAGCCCCAGCATTTT.

The chain combines TRBV7-2 with TRBJ2-5; unclear D gene. CDR3 size: 13 residues. V lost 6 bases, J lost 1 base, and 9 bases lay in between. Germline CDR1 SGHTA, CDR2 FQGNSA. This CDR3 reads CASRGIRQETQYF. DNA of the CDR3: TGTGCCAGCAGAGGGATTCGCCAAGAGACCCAGTACTTC. Filled out from reference TRBV7-2 and TRBJ2-5, the complete variable domain reads GAGVSQSPSNKVTEKGKDVELRCDPISGHTALYWYRQSLGQGLEFLIYFQGNSAPDKSGLPSDRFSAERTGGSVSTLTIQRTQQEDSAVYLCASRGIRQETQYFGPGTRLLVL.

This clonotype was observed a few times. The chain has TRBV20-1 and TRBJ2-7, with D maybe TRBD2 (7 bases). The J call is in doubt because the DNA end fits TRBJ2-5 better. This CDR3 comprises 15 residues. In germline, CDR1 is DFQATT, CDR2 SNEGSKA (reference sequence). The CDR3 spells CSARERGGGAWTQYF. The CDR3 coding sequence is TGCAGTGCTAGAGAGCGTGGAGGGGGGGCATGGACCCAGTACTTC.

This clonotype was observed a few times. This rearrangement joins TRBV7-8 to TRBJ2-3; D possibly corresponds to TRBD1 (6 bases). V lost 1 base and J lost 2, with 13 bases in between. Germline V gene lookup returns CDR1 SGHVS and CDR2 FQNEAQ. There are 16 residues in the CDR3. The CDR3 spells CASSLGGTGTTDTQYF. The DNA of the CDR3 is TGTGCCAGCAGCTTAGGCGGAACAGGGACCACAGATACGCAGTATTTT. Full variable domain (remainder filled in from reference TRBV7-8 and TRBJ2-3): GAGVSQSPRYKVAKRGQDVALRCDPISGHVSLFWYQQALGQGPEFLTYFQNEAQLDKSGLPSDRFFAERPEGSVSTLKIQRTQQEDSAVYLCASSLGGTGTTDTQYFGPGTRLTVL.

A single count supports this clonotype. The chain is built from TRBV3-1 and TRBJ2-1; no clear D. The CDR3 is 15 amino acids. From germline, CDR1 is LGHDT and CDR2 YNNKEL (reference sequence). V shed 0 bases and J shed 9 bases, with 15 bases lying between them. The CDR3 loop is CASSQETAVAREQFF. In nucleotides, the CDR3 is TGTGCCAGCAGCCAAGAGACGGCAGTTGCACGTGAGCAGTTCTTC.

This rearrangement joins TRBV10-3 to TRBJ1-1; 10 bases are a match to TRBD1. The CDR3 runs 14 residues. Trimming removed 4 bases from V and 5 bases from J; junction bases left unmatched: 4. Germline CDR1 is ENHRY and CDR2 is SYGVKD. The CDR3 sequence is CAISADRGTTEAFF. DNA for the CDR3: TGTGCCATCAGTGCGGACAGGGGGACGACTGAAGCTTTCTTT.

This clonotype was seen at least ten times. A junction end diverges from the germline sequence, so it may reflect a read error. The chain is built from TRBV5-1 and TRBJ2-5; D unresolved. The germline gives CDR1 SGHRS, CDR2 YFSETQ. The CDR3 has 11 residues. The CDR3 region is CASSAQETQYF. For the CDR3, the DNA is TGTGCCAGCAGCGCCCAAGAGACCCAGTACTTC.

This clonotype has only a few counts. V gene TRBV4-2 combines with J gene TRBJ2-1; maybe TRBD1 (5 bases). The CDR3 is 16 amino acids. In germline, CDR1 is LGHNA, CDR2 YNFKEQ. The V end lost 1 base, the J end lost 0 bases, and 10 bases lay between the germline ends. This CDR3 reads CASSQATGDSYNEQFF. The CDR3 coding sequence is TGTGCCAGCAGCCAAGCTACAGGCGACTCCTACAATGAGCAGTTCTTC.

This clonotype was detected a few times. The chain couples TRBV20-1 to TRBJ2-5; 11 bases line up with TRBD2. The trim removed 6 bases at V and 11 bases at J, leaving 20 bases unmatched. The CDR3 is 16 amino acids. Looked up from germline, CDR1 is DFQATT and CDR2 is SNEGSKA (reference sequence). The DNA for the CDR3 is TGCAGTGCCCGGGCGGCTAGCGGGGGGCACCCTTGGGAGCAGTACTTC. Translation gives CSARAASGGHPWEQYF.

The rearrangement joins TRBV3-1 to TRBJ2-3, with D perhaps given as TRBD1 or TRBD2 (5 bases each). This CDR3 comprises 15 residues. CDR1 and CDR2 (germline): LGHDT, YNNKEL (reference sequence). V lost 4 bases and J 3 bases, leaving 14 bases between the germline ends. CDR3 bases: TGTGCCAGCAGCCGGCCCCGGGACGGAACAGATACGCAGTATTTT. Its protein is CASSRPRDGTDTQYF.

The chain has TRBV7-2 and TRBJ2-5; D gene unclear. CDR1 and CDR2 (germline): SGHTA, FQGNSA. This CDR3 is 15 amino acids long. Between the trimmed V and J ends, which lost 3 bases and 2 bases, there was a span of 13 bases. The CDR3 nucleotides read TGTGCCAGCAGCTTCGCCGGGCAGTCACAAGAGACCCAGTACTTC. It encodes CASSFAGQSQETQYF.

The chain joins TRBV20-1 to TRBJ2-7; either TRBD1 or TRBD2 may fit D (6 bases each). The CDR3 contains 14 residues. Germline assignment: CDR1 DFQATT and CDR2 SNEGSKA (reference sequence). The V and J ends lost 3 bases and 4 bases respectively, with 16 bases between them. The CDR3 loop is CSARGGAGLYEQYF. The CDR3 region has the DNA TGCAGTGCTAGGGGGGGCGCAGGGTTGTACGAGCAGTACTTC.

The chain carries TRBV3-1 and TRBJ2-3; perhaps TRBD1 as D (5 bases). Germline assignment: CDR1 LGHDT and CDR2 YNNKEL (reference sequence). The CDR3 length is 16 residues. Trimming stripped 0 bases from V and 0 bases from J, with 10 bases between. The CDR3 nucleotides read TGTGCCAGCAGCCAAGAGGGGCGAACTAGCACAGATACGCAGTATTTT. Translating gives CASSQEGRTSTDTQYF.

Worth noting for this clonotype: Germline is not matched at one junction end, which may reflect a read error. DNA of the CDR3: TGTGCTAGCAGTGTCGGACAATACCAAGAGACCCAGTACTTC. Translating gives CASSVGQYQETQYF. The gene calls are TRBV7-7 and TRBJ2-5, with a tentative D call TRBD1 (5 bases). The CDR3 runs to 14 residues. Germline assignment: CDR1 SSHAT and CDR2 FNYEAQ (reference sequence).

In its sample, this clonotype was seen once. The chain has TRBV6-2 or TRBV6-3 and TRBJ2-3, with TRBD1 matching 8 bases. The germline CDR1 and CDR2 sequences are MNHEY and SVGEGT. This CDR3 has 16 amino acids. The trim removed 2 bases at V and 0 bases at J, leaving 4 bases unmatched. CDR3 nucleotides: TGTGCCAGCAGTTACGGGGGACAGGAAAGCACAGATACGCAGTATTTT. This codes for CASSYGGQESTDTQYF.

V and J are TRBV15 and TRBJ2-7; 7 bases match TRBD2. The germline V gene has CDR1 LNHNV and CDR2 YYDKDF (reference sequence). The CDR3 totals 15 residues. The V segment lost 1 base and the J segment 4 bases; nucleotides outside the gene matches: 7. CDR3 amino acids: CATSRVPAGPYEQYF. CDR3 DNA sequence: TGTGCCACCAGCAGAGTGCCAGCGGGGCCGTACGAGCAGTACTTC.

This chain connects TRBV7-3 to TRBJ2-1, with D tentatively TRBD2 (7 bases). V was clipped by 5 bases and J by 0 bases, with 17 bases between them. The CDR3 covers 17 residues. Looked up from germline, CDR1 is SGHTA and CDR2 is FQGTGA. CDR3 loop: CASSPGGLAASYNEQFF. The CDR3 DNA follows: TGTGCCAGCAGCCCCGGGGGCCTAGCGGCCTCCTACAATGAGCAGTTCTTC.

V usage is TRBV6-2 or TRBV6-3 and J usage is TRBJ1-6; TRBD1 aligns across 7 bases. V shed 4 bases and J 3 bases; nucleotides not matched to a gene: 6. The germline gives CDR1 MNHEY, CDR2 SVGEGT. CDR3 length: 16 residues. The CDR3 loop is CASSSGQDYYNSPLHF. CDR3 bases: TGTGCCAGCAGTTCCGGACAGGATTACTATAATTCACCCCTCCACTTT.

This chain uses TRBV6-5 with TRBJ2-7, with 12 nucleotides matching TRBD1. Gene TRBJ2-5 matches the end of the DNA better, so the J call may be wrong. CDR1 MNHEY and CDR2 SVGAGI come from the germline V gene. This CDR3 is built from 15 residues. CDR3 sequence: CASSRGTGGPGTQYF. The DNA for the CDR3 is TGTGCCAGCAGCCGTGGGACAGGGGGCCCGGGGACCCAGTACTTC.

V usage is TRBV29-1 and J usage is TRBJ1-6; 9 positions agree with TRBD1. V lost 1 base and J lost 14; bases outside the gene matches: 6. Looked up from germline, CDR1 is SQVTM and CDR2 is ANQGSEA. There are 13 residues in the CDR3. The CDR3 DNA reads as TGCAGCGTTGAAGGTCCCGGGACAGGGTCCCTCCACTTT. This gives the protein CSVEGPGTGSLHF.

The chain joins TRBV30 to TRBJ1-2; 8 bases are a match to TRBD1. Per germline, CDR1 GTSNPN and CDR2 SVGIG (reference sequence). Trimming at V came to 5 bases and at J to 5 bases, leaving 7 bases not matched to a gene. This CDR3 has 13 residues. CDR3 residues: CAWAGGFIYGYTF. CDR3 DNA sequence: TGTGCCTGGGCAGGGGGCTTTATTTATGGCTACACCTTC.

The J gene is TRBJ2-4, the V gene TRBV20-1, with D possibly matching TRBD1 (5 bases). TRBJ2-7 explains the end of the DNA better; the J call may be wrong. Germline CDR1 DFQATT, CDR2 SNEGSKA (reference sequence). This CDR3 spans 11 amino acids. In nucleotides, the CDR3 is TGCAGTACCCAAGACAGCTACGAGCAGTACTTC. It encodes CSTQDSYEQYF.

This clonotype was counted only a few times. The chain has TRBV3-1 and TRBJ2-5; perhaps TRBD1 as D (6 bases). The V gene's germline CDR1 is LGHDT and CDR2 YNNKEL (reference sequence). The length of the CDR3 is 13 residues. V lost 8 bases to trimming and J lost 6 bases, with 16 bases between them. The chain's CDR3 is CASSRQATKTQYF. In nucleotides, the CDR3 is TGTGCCAGCTCCCGACAGGCAACGAAGACCCAGTACTTC.

J is TRBJ2-1 and V is TRBV6-5, with TRBD2 matching 9 bases. V was clipped by 5 bases and J by 3 bases; unmatched bases: 11. Germline V gene lookup returns CDR1 MNHEY and CDR2 SVGAGI. This CDR3 is built from 17 residues. CDR3 DNA: TGTGCCAGCAGTCCCTGGAGTAGCGGGGGCCTCTACAATGAGCAGTTCTTC. This encodes CASSPWSSGGLYNEQFF.

This clonotype showed up just once. The J gene is TRBJ2-1, the V gene TRBV29-1, with a weak D call TRBD1 (6 bases). The germline V gene has CDR1 SQVTM and CDR2 ANQGSEA. The germline V and J ends were trimmed by 2 bases and 7 bases, with 9 bases remaining between them. CDR3 length equals 12 residues. CDR3 coding DNA: TGCAGCGTTGAAAACAGGGAGAATGAGCAGTTCTTC. This gives the protein CSVENRENEQFF.

This clonotype was counted between two and nine times. The gene calls are TRBV6-5 and TRBJ1-1; D uncertain. This CDR3 contains 15 residues. Germline V gene data show CDR1 as MNHEY and CDR2 as SVGAGI. Trimming pared 0 bases from V and 2 bases from J, leaving 10 bases between. The CDR3 spells CASSYSRVGNTEAFF. CDR3 in DNA: TGTGCCAGCAGTTACTCCCGGGTGGGTAACACTGAAGCTTTCTTT.

This clonotype was picked up a small number of times. The chain combines TRBV5-1 with TRBJ2-3; possibly TRBD2 for D (6 bases). With 4 bases removed from V and 0 bases from J, the gap between germline ends came to 15 bases. The germline V gene has CDR1 SGHRS and CDR2 YFSETQ. The CDR3 runs 16 residues. The chain's CDR3 is CASSRVTSSSTDTQYF. CDR3 nucleotide sequence: TGCGCCAGCAGCCGAGTCACTAGCAGCAGCACAGATACGCAGTATTTT.